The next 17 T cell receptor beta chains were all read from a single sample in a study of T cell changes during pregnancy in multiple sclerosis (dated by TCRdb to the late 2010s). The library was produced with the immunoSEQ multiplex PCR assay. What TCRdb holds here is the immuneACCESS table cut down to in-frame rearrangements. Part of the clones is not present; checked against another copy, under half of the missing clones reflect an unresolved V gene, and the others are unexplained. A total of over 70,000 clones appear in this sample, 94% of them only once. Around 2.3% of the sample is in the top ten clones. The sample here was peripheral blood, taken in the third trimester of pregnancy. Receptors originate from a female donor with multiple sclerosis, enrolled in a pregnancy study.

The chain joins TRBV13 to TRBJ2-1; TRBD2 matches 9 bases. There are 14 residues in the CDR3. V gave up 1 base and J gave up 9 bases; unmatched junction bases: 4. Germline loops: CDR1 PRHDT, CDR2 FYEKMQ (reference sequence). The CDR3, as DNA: TGTGCCAGCAGCTTAGCTGGCGGGAGGGGTGAGCAGTTCTTC. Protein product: CASSLAGGRGEQFF.

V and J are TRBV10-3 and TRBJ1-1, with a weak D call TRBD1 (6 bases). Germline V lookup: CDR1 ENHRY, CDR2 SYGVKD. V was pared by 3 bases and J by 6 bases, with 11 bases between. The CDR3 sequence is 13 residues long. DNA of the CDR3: TGTGCCATCAGTGACGGACAGTTCCCTGAAGCTTTCTTT. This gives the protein CAISDGQFPEAFF.

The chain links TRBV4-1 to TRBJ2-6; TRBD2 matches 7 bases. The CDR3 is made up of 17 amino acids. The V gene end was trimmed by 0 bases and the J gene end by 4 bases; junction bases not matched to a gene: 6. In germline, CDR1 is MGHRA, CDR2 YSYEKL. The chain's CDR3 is CASSQDWGGGGANVLTF. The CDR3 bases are TGCGCCAGCAGCCAAGATTGGGGGGGTGGCGGGGCCAACGTCCTGACTTTC.

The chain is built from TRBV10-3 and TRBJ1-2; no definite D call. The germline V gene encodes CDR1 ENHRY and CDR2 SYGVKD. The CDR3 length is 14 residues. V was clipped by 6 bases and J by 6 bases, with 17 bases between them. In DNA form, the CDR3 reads TGTGCCATCAGAGGGCAGGTCCCCGGGGATGGCTACACCTTC. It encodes CAIRGQVPGDGYTF.

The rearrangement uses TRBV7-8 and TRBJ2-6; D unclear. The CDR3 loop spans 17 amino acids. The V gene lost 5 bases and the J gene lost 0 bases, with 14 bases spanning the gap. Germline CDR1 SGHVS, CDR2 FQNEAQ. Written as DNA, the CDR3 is TGTGCCAGCAGCCCCCTATCCTGGTCCTCTGGGGCCAACGTCCTGACTTTC. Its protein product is CASSPLSWSSGANVLTF.

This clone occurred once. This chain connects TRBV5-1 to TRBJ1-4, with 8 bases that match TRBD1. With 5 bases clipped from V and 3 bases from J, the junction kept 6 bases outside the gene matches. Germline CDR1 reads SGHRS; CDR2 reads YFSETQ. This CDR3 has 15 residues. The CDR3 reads CASSHQGAANEKLFF. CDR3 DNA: TGCGCCAGCAGTCATCAGGGGGCAGCTAATGAAAAACTGTTTTTT.

The CDR3 DNA is TGTGCCAGCAGTCCGTGGGACTTAGGGGGCAATCAGCCCCAGCATTTT. This encodes CASSPWDLGGNQPQHF. The chain carries TRBV28 and TRBJ1-5; D perhaps matches TRBD1 (5 bases). The V and J ends lost 5 bases and 2 bases respectively, with 16 bases between them. This CDR3 comprises 16 residues. CDR1 MDHEN and CDR2 SYDVKM come from the germline V gene.

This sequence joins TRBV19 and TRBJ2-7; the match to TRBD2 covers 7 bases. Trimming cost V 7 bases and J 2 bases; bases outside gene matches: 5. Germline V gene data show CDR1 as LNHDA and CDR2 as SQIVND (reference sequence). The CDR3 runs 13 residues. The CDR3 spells CASMGTNTYEQYF. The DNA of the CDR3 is TGTGCCAGTATGGGGACTAACACCTACGAGCAGTACTTC.

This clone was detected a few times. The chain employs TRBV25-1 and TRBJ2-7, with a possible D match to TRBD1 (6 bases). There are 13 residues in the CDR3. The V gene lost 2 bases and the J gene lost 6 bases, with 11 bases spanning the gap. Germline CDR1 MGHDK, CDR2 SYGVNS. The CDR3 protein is CASSEPGTIEQYF. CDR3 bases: TGTGCCAGCAGTGAACCCGGGACAATCGAGCAGTACTTC.

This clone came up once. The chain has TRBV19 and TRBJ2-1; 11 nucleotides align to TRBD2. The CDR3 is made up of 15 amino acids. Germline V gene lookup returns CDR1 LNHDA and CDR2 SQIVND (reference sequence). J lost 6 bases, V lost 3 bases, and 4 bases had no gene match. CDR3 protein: CASSISSGRGNEQFF. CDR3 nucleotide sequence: TGTGCCAGTAGTATTAGTAGCGGGAGGGGCAATGAGCAGTTCTTC.

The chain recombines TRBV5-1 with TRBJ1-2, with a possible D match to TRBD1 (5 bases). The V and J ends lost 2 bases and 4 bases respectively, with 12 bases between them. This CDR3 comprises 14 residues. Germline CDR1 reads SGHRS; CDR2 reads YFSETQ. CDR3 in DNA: TGCGCCAGCAGCTTCACAGGACCTATCTATGGCTACACCTTC. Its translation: CASSFTGPIYGYTF.

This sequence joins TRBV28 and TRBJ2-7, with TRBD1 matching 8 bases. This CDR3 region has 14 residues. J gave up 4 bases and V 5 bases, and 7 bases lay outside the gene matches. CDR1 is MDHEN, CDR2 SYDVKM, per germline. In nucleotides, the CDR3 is TGTGCCAGCAGTCCGGCAGGGGGCAATTACGAGCAGTACTTC. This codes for CASSPAGGNYEQYF. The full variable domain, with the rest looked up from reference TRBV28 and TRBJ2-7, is DVKVTQSSRYLVKRTGEKVFLECVQDMDHENMFWYRQDPGLGLRLIYFSYDVKMKEKGDIPEGYSVSREKKERFSLILESASTNQTSMYLCASSPAGGNYEQYFGPGTRLTVT.

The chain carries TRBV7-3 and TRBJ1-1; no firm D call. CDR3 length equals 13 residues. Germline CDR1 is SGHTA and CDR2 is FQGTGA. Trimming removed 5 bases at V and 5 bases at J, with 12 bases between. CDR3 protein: CASSPSGGTEAFF. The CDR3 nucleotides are TGTGCCAGCAGCCCTAGCGGAGGGACTGAAGCTTTCTTT. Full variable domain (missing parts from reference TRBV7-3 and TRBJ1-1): GAGVSQTPSNKVTEKGKYVELRCDPISGHTALYWYRQSLGQGPEFLIYFQGTGAADDSGLPNDRFFAVRPEGSVSTLKIQRTERGDSAVYLCASSPSGGTEAFFGQGTRLTVV.

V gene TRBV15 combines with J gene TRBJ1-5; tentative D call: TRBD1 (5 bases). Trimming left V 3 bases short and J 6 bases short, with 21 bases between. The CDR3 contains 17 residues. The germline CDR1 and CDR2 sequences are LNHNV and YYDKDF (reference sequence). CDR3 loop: CATSSHAAGYGSQPQHF. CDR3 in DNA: TGTGCCACCAGCAGCCACGCCGCAGGGTACGGGAGTCAGCCCCAGCATTTT.

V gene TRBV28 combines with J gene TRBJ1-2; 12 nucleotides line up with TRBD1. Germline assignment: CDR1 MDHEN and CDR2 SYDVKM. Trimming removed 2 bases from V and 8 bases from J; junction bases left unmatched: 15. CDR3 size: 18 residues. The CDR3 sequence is CASSLPPGGGQGAEGYTF. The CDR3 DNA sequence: TGTGCCAGCAGTTTACCTCCAGGCGGGGGACAGGGGGCAGAGGGCTACACCTTC.

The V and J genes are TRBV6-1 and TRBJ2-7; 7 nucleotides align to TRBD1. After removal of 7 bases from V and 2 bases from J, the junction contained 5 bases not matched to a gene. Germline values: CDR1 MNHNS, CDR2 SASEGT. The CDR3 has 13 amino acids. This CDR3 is CASKTGSTYEQYF. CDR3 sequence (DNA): TGTGCCAGCAAGACAGGGTCGACCTACGAGCAGTACTTC.

Here the CDR3 DNA reads TGTGCCAGCAGTTACCACGGGAGGGGGGAGACCCAGTACTTC. As protein: CASSYHGRGETQYF. The chain links TRBV6-6 to TRBJ2-5, with TRBD2 matching over 8 bases. CDR1 and CDR2 from the germline V gene are MNHNY and SVGAGI (reference sequence). Germline trimming cut 2 bases from V and 5 bases from J; bases unmatched to any gene: 4. The CDR3 covers 14 residues.